The next 3 T cell receptor beta chains were all read from a single sample in a study of tumor-infiltrating lymphocytes in primary liver carcinoma. Germline DNA was also extracted, while the blood RNA originated from unsorted whole blood. Making TCR beta cDNA involved around 500 ng total RNA and a constant-region primer. Slightly modified ARM-PCR served as the procedure for the TCR beta libraries. These libraries came from three rounds of nested multiplex PCR. Researchers ran the first two PCR rounds for approximately 10 cycles each with TRBV1-TRBV30 forward primers and a C-beta reverse primer. TCRdb reanalysed the multiplex PCR reads using MiXCR and keeps one entry per CDR3 protein. The repertoire includes approximately 300,000 distinct CDR3 sequences, approximately 60% of them detected once, and about 9.4% sits in the top ten. Material: peripheral blood. These receptors all stem from a man aged 35-49 years with primary liver carcinoma and hepatitis B virus infection.

Of note for this clonotype: A read error is likely, as this CDR3 ends without the conserved phenylalanine or tryptophan. The CDR3 DNA reads as TGTGTCAGCAGTATCCGGGACAGGGGTACCCAAGAGACCCAGTACTCC. It encodes CVSSIRDRGTQETQYS. This sequence joins TRBV6-6 and TRBJ2-5; 10 bases map to TRBD1. Germline CDR1 reads MNHNY; CDR2 reads SVGAGI (reference sequence). The CDR3 covers 16 residues.

As regards this clonotype: Mismatch with germline at one junction end may stem from a read error. The chain uses TRBV5-1 and TRBJ2-1; D may be TRBD2 (5 bases). CDR3 length equals 14 residues. Germline assignment: CDR1 SGHRS and CDR2 YFSETQ. The CDR3 DNA is TGCGCCGGCAGCTTGACCGGAGAGCGGAAAGAGCAGTTCTTC. Residues: CAGSLTGERKEQFF.

This clonotype was seen a handful of times. The genes are TRBV7-3 and TRBJ2-1; tentatively, D is TRBD2 (6 bases). The V and J ends lost 1 base and 5 bases respectively, with 18 bases between them. Germline lookup yields CDR1 SGHTA and CDR2 FQGTGA. There are 17 residues in the CDR3. Here the CDR3 reads CASSLNGGTSIHNEQFF. For the CDR3, the DNA is TGTGCCAGCAGCTTAAATGGCGGGACCTCCATTCACAATGAGCAGTTCTTC.